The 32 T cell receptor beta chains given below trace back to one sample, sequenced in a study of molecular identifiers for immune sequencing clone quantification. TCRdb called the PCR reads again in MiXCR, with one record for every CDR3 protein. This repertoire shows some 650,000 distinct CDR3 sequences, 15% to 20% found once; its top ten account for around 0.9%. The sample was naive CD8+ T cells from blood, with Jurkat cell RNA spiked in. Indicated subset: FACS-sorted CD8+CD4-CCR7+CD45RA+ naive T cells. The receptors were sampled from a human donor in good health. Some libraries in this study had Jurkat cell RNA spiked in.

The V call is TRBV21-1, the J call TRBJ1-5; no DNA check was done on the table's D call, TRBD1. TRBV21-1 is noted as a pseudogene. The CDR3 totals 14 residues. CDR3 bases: TGTGCCAGCAGCAAAAACAGGGGACATCAGCCCCAGCATTTT. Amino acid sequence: CASSKNRGHQPQHF.

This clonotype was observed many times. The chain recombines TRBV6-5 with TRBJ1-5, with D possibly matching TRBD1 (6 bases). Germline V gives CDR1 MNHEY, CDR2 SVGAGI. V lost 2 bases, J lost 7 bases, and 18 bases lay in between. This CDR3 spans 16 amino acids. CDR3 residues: CASSYEIPEQGQPQHF. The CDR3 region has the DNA TGTGCCAGCAGTTACGAGATCCCAGAACAGGGACAGCCCCAGCATTTT.

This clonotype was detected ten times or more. The CDR3 region is CASESGTRRPEQYF. CDR3 DNA: TGTGCCAGCGAGTCCGGGACTAGGCGGCCCGAGCAGTACTTC. The gene calls are TRBV2 and TRBJ2-7, with 8 bases identical to TRBD2. The CDR3 has 14 residues. J lost 6 bases, V lost 8 bases, and 12 bases had no gene match. In germline, CDR1 is SNHLY, CDR2 FYNNEI.

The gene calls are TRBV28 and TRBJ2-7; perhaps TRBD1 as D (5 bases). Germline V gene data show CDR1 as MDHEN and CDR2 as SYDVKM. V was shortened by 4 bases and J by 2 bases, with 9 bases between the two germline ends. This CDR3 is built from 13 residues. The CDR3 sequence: CASSSVGAYEQYF. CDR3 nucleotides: TGTGCCAGCAGTTCGGTAGGGGCCTACGAGCAGTACTTC.

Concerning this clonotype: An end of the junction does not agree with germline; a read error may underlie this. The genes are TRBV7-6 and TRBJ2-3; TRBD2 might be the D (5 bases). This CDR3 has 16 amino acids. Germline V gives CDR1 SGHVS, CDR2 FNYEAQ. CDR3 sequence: CASSIANLADTDAQYF. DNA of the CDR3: TGTGCCAGCAGCATAGCGAACTTGGCGGATACAGATGCGCAGTATTTT.

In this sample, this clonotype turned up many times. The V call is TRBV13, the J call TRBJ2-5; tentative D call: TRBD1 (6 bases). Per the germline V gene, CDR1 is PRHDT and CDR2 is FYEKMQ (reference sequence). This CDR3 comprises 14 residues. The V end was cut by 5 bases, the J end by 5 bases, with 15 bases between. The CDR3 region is CASSPQGGGETQYF. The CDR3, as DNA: TGTGCCAGCAGCCCACAGGGTGGTGGTGAGACCCAGTACTTC.

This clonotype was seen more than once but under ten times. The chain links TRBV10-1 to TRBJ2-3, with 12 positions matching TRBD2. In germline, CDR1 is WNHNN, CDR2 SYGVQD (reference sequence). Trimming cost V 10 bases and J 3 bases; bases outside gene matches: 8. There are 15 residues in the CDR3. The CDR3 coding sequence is TGCGCCACCAGGACTAGCGGGAAAGCGACAGATACGCAGTATTTT. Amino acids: CATRTSGKATDTQYF.

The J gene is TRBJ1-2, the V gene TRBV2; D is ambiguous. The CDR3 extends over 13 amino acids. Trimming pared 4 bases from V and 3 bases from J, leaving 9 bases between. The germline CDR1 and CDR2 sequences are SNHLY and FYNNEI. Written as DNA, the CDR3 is TGTGCCAGCAGTGGCGCAGAACACTATGGCTACACCTTC. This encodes CASSGAEHYGYTF. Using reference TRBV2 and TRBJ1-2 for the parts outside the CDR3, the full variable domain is EPEVTQTPSHQVTQMGQEVILRCVPISNHLYFYWYRQILGQKVEFLVSFYNNEISEKSEIFDDQFSVERPDGSNFTLKIRSTKLEDSAMYFCASSGAEHYGYTFGSGTRLTVV.

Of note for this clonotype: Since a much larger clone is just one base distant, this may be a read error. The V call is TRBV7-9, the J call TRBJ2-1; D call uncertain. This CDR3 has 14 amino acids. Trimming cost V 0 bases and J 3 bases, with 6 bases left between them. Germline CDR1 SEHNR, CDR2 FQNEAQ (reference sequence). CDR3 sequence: CASSLARNYNEQFF. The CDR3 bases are TGTGCCAGCAGCTTAGCGAGGAACTACAATGAGCAGTTCTTC.

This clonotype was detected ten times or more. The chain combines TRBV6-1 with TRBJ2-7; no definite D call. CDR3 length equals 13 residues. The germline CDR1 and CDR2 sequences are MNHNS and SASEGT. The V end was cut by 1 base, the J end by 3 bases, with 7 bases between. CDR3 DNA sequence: TGTGCCAGCAGTGAAGGAGCGTACTACGAGCAGTACTTC. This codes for CASSEGAYYEQYF.

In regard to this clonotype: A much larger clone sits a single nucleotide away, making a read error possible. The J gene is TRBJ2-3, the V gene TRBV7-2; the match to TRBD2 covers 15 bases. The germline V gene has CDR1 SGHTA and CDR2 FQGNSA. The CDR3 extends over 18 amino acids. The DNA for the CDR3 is TGTGCCAGCGAGCCTCGGACTAGCGGGAGGGCCTCGCCAGATATGCAGTATTTT. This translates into CASEPRTSGRASPDMQYF.

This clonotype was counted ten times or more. The CDR3 DNA is TGCGCCAGCAGCCAAGATGGGTTAGGGGGGGGGGACACTGAAGCTTTCTTT. Protein product: CASSQDGLGGGDTEAFF. The chain has TRBV4-3 and TRBJ1-1; maybe TRBD1 (6 bases). Germline V gene sequence: CDR1 LGHNA, CDR2 YSLEER. V was pared by 0 bases and J by 3 bases, with 17 bases between. CDR3 size: 17 residues.

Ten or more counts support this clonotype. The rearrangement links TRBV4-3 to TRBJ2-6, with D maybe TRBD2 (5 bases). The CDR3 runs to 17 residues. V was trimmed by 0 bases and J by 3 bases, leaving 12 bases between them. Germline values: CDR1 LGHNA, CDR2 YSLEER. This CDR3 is CASSQDLPGIGANVLTF. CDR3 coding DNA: TGCGCCAGCAGCCAAGATCTTCCGGGAATTGGGGCCAACGTCCTGACTTTC.

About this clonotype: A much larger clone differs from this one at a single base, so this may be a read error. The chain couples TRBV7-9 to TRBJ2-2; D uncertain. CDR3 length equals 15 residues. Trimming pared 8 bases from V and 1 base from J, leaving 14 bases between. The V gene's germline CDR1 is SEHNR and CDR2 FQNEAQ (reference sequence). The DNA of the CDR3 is TGTGCCAGCGGCCTCGTTGACGGGAACACCGGGGAGCTGTTTTTT. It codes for CASGLVDGNTGELFF.

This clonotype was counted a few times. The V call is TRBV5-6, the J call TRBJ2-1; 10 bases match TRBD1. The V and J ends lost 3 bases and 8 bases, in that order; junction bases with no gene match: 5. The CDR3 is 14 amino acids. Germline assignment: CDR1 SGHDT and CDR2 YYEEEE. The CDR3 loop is CASSSPGTGDEQFF. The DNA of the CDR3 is TGTGCCAGCAGCTCCCCCGGGACAGGGGATGAGCAGTTCTTC.

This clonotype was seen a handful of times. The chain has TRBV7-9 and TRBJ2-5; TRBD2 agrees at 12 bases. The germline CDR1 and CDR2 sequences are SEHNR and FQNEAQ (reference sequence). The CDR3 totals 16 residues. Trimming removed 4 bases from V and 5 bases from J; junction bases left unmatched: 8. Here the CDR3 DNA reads TGTGCCAGCAGCTCAAGACTAGCGGGAGTATCGGAGACCCAGTACTTC. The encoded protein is CASSSRLAGVSETQYF.

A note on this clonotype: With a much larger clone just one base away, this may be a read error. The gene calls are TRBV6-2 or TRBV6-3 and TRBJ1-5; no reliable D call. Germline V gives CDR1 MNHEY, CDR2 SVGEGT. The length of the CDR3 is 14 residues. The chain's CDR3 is CASSYFGPNQPRHF. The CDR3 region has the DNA TGTGCCAGCAGTTACTTCGGACCCAATCAGCCCCGGCATTTT.

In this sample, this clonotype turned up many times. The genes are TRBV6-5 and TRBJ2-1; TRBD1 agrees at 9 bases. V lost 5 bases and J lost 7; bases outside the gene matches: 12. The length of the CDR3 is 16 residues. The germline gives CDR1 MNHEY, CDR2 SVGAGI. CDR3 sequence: CASSTLTGGNRNEQFF. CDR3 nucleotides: TGTGCCAGCAGTACCTTGACAGGGGGTAATAGGAATGAGCAGTTCTTC.

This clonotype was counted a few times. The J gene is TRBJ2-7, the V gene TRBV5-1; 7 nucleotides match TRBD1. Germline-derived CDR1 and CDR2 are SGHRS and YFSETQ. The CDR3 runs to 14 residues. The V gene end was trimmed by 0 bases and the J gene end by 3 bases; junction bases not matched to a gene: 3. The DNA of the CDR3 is TGCGCCAGCAGCTTGGCCCGGGACAGCTACGAGCAGTACTTC. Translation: CASSLARDSYEQYF.

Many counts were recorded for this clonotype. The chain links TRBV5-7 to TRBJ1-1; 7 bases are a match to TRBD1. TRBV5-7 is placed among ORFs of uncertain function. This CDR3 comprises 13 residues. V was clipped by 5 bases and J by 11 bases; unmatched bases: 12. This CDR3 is CASRYGPGTAAFF. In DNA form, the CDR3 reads TGTGCCAGCAGGTATGGACCCGGGACAGCGGCTTTCTTT.

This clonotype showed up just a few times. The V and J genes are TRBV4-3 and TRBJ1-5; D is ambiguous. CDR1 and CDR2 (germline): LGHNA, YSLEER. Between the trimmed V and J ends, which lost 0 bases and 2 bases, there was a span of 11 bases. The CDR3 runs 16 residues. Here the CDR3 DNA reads TGCGCCAGCAGCCAAGAATGGTCGGGAGGCAATCAGCCCCAGCATTTT. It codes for CASSQEWSGGNQPQHF.

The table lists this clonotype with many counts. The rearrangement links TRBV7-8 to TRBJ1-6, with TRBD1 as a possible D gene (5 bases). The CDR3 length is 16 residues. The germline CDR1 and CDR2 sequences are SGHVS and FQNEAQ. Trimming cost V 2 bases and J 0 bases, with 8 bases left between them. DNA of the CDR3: TGTGCCAGCAGCTTACCGGGGACCTCCTATAATTCACCCCTCCACTTT. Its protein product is CASSLPGTSYNSPLHF.

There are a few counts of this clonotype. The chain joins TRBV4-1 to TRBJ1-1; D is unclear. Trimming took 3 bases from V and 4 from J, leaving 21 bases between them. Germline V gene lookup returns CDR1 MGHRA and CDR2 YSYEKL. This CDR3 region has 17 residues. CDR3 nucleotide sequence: TGCGCCAGCAGCCAGGCCCCTAACCTCGGGAGTTCCACTGAAGCTTTCTTT. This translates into CASSQAPNLGSSTEAFF.

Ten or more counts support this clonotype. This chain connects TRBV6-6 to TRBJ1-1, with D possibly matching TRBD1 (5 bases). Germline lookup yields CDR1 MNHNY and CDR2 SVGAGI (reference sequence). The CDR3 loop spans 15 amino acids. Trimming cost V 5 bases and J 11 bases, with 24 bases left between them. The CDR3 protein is CASSVGVSNQGLAFF. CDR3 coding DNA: TGTGCCAGCAGTGTTGGGGTATCCAATCAGGGTCTGGCTTTCTTT.

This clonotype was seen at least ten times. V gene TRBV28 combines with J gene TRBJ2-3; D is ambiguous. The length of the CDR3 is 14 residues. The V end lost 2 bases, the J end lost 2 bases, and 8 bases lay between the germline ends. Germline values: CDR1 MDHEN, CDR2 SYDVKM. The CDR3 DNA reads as TGTGCCAGCAGTTTACCTGACACCACAGATACGCAGTATTTT. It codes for CASSLPDTTDTQYF.

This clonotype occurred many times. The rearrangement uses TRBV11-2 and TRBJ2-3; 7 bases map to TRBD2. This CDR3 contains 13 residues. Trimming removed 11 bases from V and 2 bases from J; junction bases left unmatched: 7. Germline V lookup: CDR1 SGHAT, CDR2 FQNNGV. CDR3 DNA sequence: TGTGCCTGGTCGCGGGAGATCACAGATACGCAGTATTTT. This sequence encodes CAWSREITDTQYF.

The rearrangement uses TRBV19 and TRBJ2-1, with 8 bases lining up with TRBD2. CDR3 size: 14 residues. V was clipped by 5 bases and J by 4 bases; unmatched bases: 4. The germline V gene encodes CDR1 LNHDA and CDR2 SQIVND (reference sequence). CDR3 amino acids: CASSPSGLYNEQFF. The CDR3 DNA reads TGTGCCAGTAGTCCTAGCGGGCTTTACAATGAGCAGTTCTTC.

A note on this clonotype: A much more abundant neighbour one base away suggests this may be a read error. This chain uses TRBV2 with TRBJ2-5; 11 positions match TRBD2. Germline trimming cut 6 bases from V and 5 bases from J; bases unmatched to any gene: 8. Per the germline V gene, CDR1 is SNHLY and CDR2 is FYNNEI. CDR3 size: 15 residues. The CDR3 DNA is TGTGCCAGCAGGTTGACTAGCGGGAACTGGGAGACCCAGTACTTC. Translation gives CASRLTSGNWETQYF.

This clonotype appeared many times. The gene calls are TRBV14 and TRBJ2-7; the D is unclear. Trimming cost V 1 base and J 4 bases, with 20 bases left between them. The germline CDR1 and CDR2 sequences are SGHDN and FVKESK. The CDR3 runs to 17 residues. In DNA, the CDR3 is TGTGCCAGCAGCCAAGGTTTTGGGTCGGCAGGCTTGTACGAGCAGTACTTC. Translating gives CASSQGFGSAGLYEQYF.

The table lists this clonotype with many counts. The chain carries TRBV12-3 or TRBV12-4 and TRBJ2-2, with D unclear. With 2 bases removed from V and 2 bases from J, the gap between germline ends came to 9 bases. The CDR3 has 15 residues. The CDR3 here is CASSLSVTNTGELFF. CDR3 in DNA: TGTGCCAGCAGTTTAAGCGTCACCAACACCGGGGAGCTGTTTTTT.

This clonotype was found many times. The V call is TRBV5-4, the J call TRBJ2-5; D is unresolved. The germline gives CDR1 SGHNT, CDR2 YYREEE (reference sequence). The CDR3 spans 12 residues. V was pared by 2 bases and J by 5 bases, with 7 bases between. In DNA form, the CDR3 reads TGTGCCAGCAGCTTTAATGCTGAGACCCAGTACTTC. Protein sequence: CASSFNAETQYF.

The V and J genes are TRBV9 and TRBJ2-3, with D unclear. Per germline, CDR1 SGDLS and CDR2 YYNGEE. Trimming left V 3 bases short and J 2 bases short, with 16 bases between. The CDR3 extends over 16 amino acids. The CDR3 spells CASSDKDRFDTDTQYF. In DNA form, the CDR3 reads TGTGCCAGCAGCGACAAGGACCGATTCGACACAGATACGCAGTATTTT.